The source of this T cell receptor beta chain is a study of blood T cell repertoires in COVID-19. Study context: Spain, Italy and the United States supplied samples that represented acute and convalescent COVID-19. In each case, the material was cDNA or gDNA derived from T cells, B-cell-depleted T cells, or PBMCs.

Authors' methods: By means of reference gene primer amplification, nucleated cell counts were estimated. The data were produced by immunoSEQ multiplex PCR, yet TCRdb's version contains in-frame clones alone and is incomplete. The DNA was the basis for D and trimming; V, J and clone size are from that table. The sample yields roughly 250,000 clones, roughly 80% seen once. CDR1 and CDR2 from the germline V gene are MDHEN and SYDVKM. Trimming removed 6 bases from V and 0 bases from J; junction bases left unmatched: 26. This CDR3 has 22 amino acids. The sample comprised peripheral blood. This chain uses TRBV28 with TRBJ1-3; 7 bases are shared with TRBD1. The sequence was collected from a woman of 80 years or more with acute or convalescent COVID-19. The CDR3 DNA is TGTGCCAGCAGAACCTCCCCGGGACAGCGCGGACGGAGGTGGGACTCTGGAAACACCATATATTTT. Translation gives CASRTSPGQRGRRWDSGNTIYF.